Detailed here is one T cell receptor (beta chain). This sample is drawn from a study of relationships among human T cell subsets. The T cell receptor alpha and beta CDR3 regions were amplified from mRNA by semiquantitative ARM-PCR. ARM-PCR used tagged nested gene-specific primers, then communal superprimers for exponential amplification. TCRdb processed the multiplex PCR reads anew with MiXCR; each CDR3 protein has one entry. The sample includes 16,000 or so distinct CDR3 sequences, about 60% of them seen just once. The CDR3 is 15 amino acids. With V trimmed by 6 bases and J by 4 bases, 9 bases remained unmatched.

The chain links TRBV12-3 or TRBV12-4 to TRBJ2-1; 7 nucleotides line up with TRBD1. The clonotype was recovered from a man aged 40-49 years in good health. Sequencing was done on a sample of total T cells sorted from blood. The CDR3 region has the DNA TGTGCCAGCAGACCCTCGGGACAGTCTTACAATGAGCAGTTCTTC. Encoded protein: CASRPSGQSYNEQFF.